The following is a T cell receptor (beta chain) sequence with its context. The CDR3 contains 14 residues. Trimming cost V 4 bases and J 0 bases, with 6 bases left between them. Germline lookup yields CDR1 LGHDT and CDR2 YNNKEL (reference sequence). In the authors' workflow: Using reference gene primer amplification, nucleated cell counts were estimated. Generated by immunoSEQ multiplex PCR, the TCRdb table keeps only in-frame clones and is missing some. V, J and clone size derive from that table, while D and trimming were established from the DNA sequence. This table has roughly 38,000 clones, 85% appearing once. This specimen comes from a study of blood T cell repertoires in COVID-19. Across the whole study: Acute and convalescent COVID-19 specimens originated in the United States, Italy and Spain.

The chain couples TRBV3-1 (or the pseudogene TRBV3-2) to TRBJ1-4, with D tentatively TRBD1 (5 bases). The clonotype originates from a man in his fifties or sixties with active COVID-19. Sequencing was done on a sample of peripheral blood. CDR3: CASSRQSTNEKLFF. The CDR3 DNA is TGTGCCAGCAGCCGACAGTCAACTAATGAAAAACTGTTTTTT.